This T cell receptor (beta chain) was recovered during a study of CD8 T cells in ankylosing spondylitis. This clonotype was seen many times. The antigen remains undetermined. Each CDR3 protein gets one entry after TCRdb re-called the 5' RACE reads with MiXCR. The sample consists of some 220,000 distinct CDR3 sequences, roughly 8.2% of them appearing once. Per the germline V gene, CDR1 is KGHSH and CDR2 is LQKENI. This CDR3 has 15 residues. V was pared by 6 bases and J by 5 bases, with 18 bases between. Study-wide results and caveats: What seemed typical of ankylosing spondylitis blood was a TCR beta motif built from about eight highly homologous variants.

Sequencing was performed on blood, either unsorted or a sorted T cell fraction (not recorded which). The rearrangement uses TRBV18 and TRBJ2-3; D is ambiguous. The clonotype originates from a female donor with ankylosing spondylitis or in good health (not recorded which). The chain's CDR3 is CASSRSHPKGDTQYF. CDR3 nucleotides: TGTGCCAGCTCCCGGTCTCACCCGAAGGGAGATACGCAGTATTTT. The variable domain in full, with the rest retrieved from reference TRBV18 and TRBJ2-3, is NAGVMQNPRHLVRRRGQEARLRCSPMKGHSHVYWYRQLPEEGLKFMVYLQKENIIDESGMPKERFSAEFPKEGPSILRIQQVVRGDSAAYFCASSRSHPKGDTQYFGPGTRLTVL.